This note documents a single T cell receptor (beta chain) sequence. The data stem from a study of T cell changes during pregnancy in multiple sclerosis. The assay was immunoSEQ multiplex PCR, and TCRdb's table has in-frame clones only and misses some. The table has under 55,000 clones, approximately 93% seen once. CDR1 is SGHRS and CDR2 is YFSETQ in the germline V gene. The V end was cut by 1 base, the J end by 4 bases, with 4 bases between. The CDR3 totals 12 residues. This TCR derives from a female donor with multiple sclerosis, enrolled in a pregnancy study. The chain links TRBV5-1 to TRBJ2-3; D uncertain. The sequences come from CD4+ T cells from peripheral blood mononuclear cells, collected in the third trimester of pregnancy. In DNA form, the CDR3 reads TGCGCCAGCAGCTTGTTCGCAGATACGCAGTATTTT. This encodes CASSLFADTQYF.